These T cell receptor beta chains were read from a single sample in a study of cytotoxic CD8 clonotypes in ibrutinib-treated CLL. Only in-frame clones appear in the TCRdb table, and some are missing; sequencing was by immunoSEQ multiplex PCR. This sample yields about 300,000 clones, of which roughly 70% are seen a single time; around 6.6% belongs to the top ten. This sample comprised PBMCs, obtained after 36 months of ibrutinib treatment. These receptors originate from a human donor with chronic lymphocytic leukemia. The CDR3 runs from the conserved cysteine through the conserved F or W. D genes are given only for firm matches. Where a row states a size, it is once, few, many or the class of an expanded clone; other rows omit it.

>TRBJ2-3|TRBV6-5|.|TRBD2
CASSTGLAGVHTQYF
TGTGCCAGCAGTACCGGACTAGCGGGGGTCCATACGCAGTATTTT
>TRBJ1-2|TRBV4-3|.|TRBD1
CASSQVRTGGYGYTF
TGCGCCAGCAGCCAAGTAAGGACAGGGGGCTATGGCTACACCTTC
>TRBJ2-1|TRBV7-2|.|.
CASSLVGKSSYNEQFF
TGTGCCAGCAGCTTAGTCGGCAAGAGCTCCTACAATGAGCAGTTCTTC
>TRBJ2-3|TRBV7-2|.|TRBD1
CASSARDRDTDTQYF
TGTGCCAGCAGCGCCCGGGACAGGGACACAGATACGCAGTATTTT
>TRBJ1-2|TRBV6-5|.|TRBD1
CASRKDREFWYGYTF
TGTGCCAGCAGAAAGGACAGGGAGTTTTGGTATGGCTACACCTTC
>TRBJ2-7|TRBV6-1|.|.
CASSRLVSYEQYF
TGTGCCAGCAGTAGACTAGTCTCCTACGAGCAGTACTTC
>TRBJ1-4|TRBV10-1|few|.
CASSGTEGEKLFF
TGCGCCAGCAGTGGGACAGAGGGGGAAAAACTGTTTTTT
>TRBJ2-5|TRBV7-2|once|TRBD1
CASSSPRGQETQYF
TGTGCCAGCAGCTCGCCCAGGGGGCAAGAGACCCAGTACTTC
>TRBJ2-2|TRBV10-3|.|TRBD2
CASRRPGGTGELFF
TGTGCCAGCAGAAGACCGGGGGGAACCGGGGAGCTGTTTTTT
>TRBJ1-1|TRBV18|.|TRBD1
CASSLHGDRATEAFF
TGTGCCAGCTCACTACACGGGGACAGGGCCACTGAAGCTTTCTTT
>TRBJ1-6|TRBV6-6|.|TRBD1
CASYHGTGYNSPLHF
TGTGCCAGCTACCATGGGACAGGTTATAATTCACCCCTCCACTTT
>TRBJ2-7|TRBV7-9|few|.
CASSLSNNEQYF
TGTGCCAGCAGCTTATCGAACAACGAGCAGTACTTC
>TRBJ2-3|TRBV5-1|.|TRBD2
CASSPWTSGGIDTQYF
TGCGCCAGCAGCCCATGGACTAGCGGGGGAATAGATACGCAGTATTTT
>TRBJ2-5|TRBV5-6|.|TRBD1
CASSLGTGKETQYF
TGTGCCAGCAGCCTAGGGACAGGGAAAGAGACCCAGTACTTC
>TRBJ2-1|TRBV5-1|.|TRBD2
CASIRTSGSANEQFF
TGCGCCAGCATAAGGACTAGCGGGAGTGCCAATGAGCAGTTCTTC
>TRBJ2-2|TRBV7-2|.|.
CASSLGLQGQRITGELFF
TGTGCCAGCAGCTTAGGCCTCCAGGGACAAAGAATTACCGGGGAGCTGTTTTTT
>TRBJ1-2|TRBV19|.|.
CASSIGTGSGYTF
TGTGCCAGTAGTATAGGAACAGGGTCTGGCTACACCTTC
>TRBJ1-2|TRBV15|.|TRBD1
CATSRRQGATGYTF
TGTGCCACCAGCCGACGACAGGGGGCGACGGGCTACACCTTC
>TRBJ2-7|TRBV7-2|few|TRBD2
CASSLGLGGYEQYF
TGTGCCAGCAGCTTGGGACTAGGGGGCTACGAGCAGTACTTC
>TRBJ1-6|TRBV4-2|few|.
CASSRPGVNNSPLHF
TGTGCCAGCAGCCGGCCGGGAGTCAATAATTCACCCCTCCACTTT
>TRBJ2-5|TRBV19|.|TRBD2
CASSMRREYQETQYF
TGTGCCAGTAGTATGCGGCGGGAGTACCAAGAGACCCAGTACTTC
>TRBJ2-3|TRBV9|.|.
CASLRGDTDTQYF
TGTGCCAGCTTGCGGGGAGACACAGATACGCAGTATTTT
>TRBJ1-1|TRBV10-3|.|.
CAIKEAGRGEAFF
TGTGCCATCAAGGAGGCGGGGAGGGGGGAAGCTTTCTTT
>TRBJ2-7|TRBV11-2|.|.
CASSFGAFEQYF
TGTGCCAGCAGCTTCGGGGCATTTGAGCAGTACTTC
>TRBJ1-3|TRBV11-2|few|.
CASSTPRTAYSGNTIYF
TGTGCCAGCAGCACCCCGAGGACAGCTTACTCTGGAAACACCATATATTTT
>TRBJ2-3|TRBV28|.|TRBD1
CASSLTTPGGTQYF
TGTGCCAGCAGTTTAACGACTCCAGGGGGTACGCAGTATTTT
>TRBJ2-3|TRBV15|.|.
CATSSGPGGGYTQYF
TGTGCCACCAGCAGCGGACCGGGTGGAGGCTATACGCAGTATTTT
>TRBJ1-3|TRBV18|few|.
CASSPYPGTGNTIYF
TGTGCCAGCTCACCATATCCGGGAACTGGAAACACCATATATTTT
>TRBJ2-7|TRBV9|.|TRBD1
CASSIRDRGYEQYF
TGTGCCAGCAGCATCCGGGACAGGGGATACGAGCAGTACTTC
>TRBJ2-1|TRBV29-1|once|.
CSVGTAGLDEQFF
TGCAGCGTTGGGACAGCCGGTCTCGATGAGCAGTTCTTC
>TRBJ2-3|TRBV5-6|.|TRBD1
CASTFGDRRLRGDTQYF
TGTGCCAGCACCTTCGGGGACAGGCGACTCCGAGGGGATACGCAGTATTTT
>TRBJ2-1|TRBV9|.|TRBD2
CASSVPELAGTYNEQFF
TGTGCCAGCAGCGTACCCGAACTAGCGGGAACGTACAATGAGCAGTTCTTC
>TRBJ2-7|TRBV7-2|few|.
CASSLAQSYEQYF
TGTGCCAGCAGCTTAGCCCAGTCTTACGAGCAGTACTTC
>TRBJ2-3|TRBV5-1|.|TRBD2
CASSVTTSGVDTQYF
TGCGCCAGCAGCGTAACGACTAGCGGGGTGGATACGCAGTATTTT
>TRBJ2-5|TRBV2|.|TRBD2
CASSGVSGNEETQYF
TGTGCCAGCAGTGGGGTTAGCGGGAACGAAGAGACCCAGTACTTC
>TRBJ1-5|TRBV5-1|.|.
CARNPRGGGPQHF
TGCGCCAGAAATCCGCGCGGGGGCGGGCCCCAGCATTTT
>TRBJ2-7|TRBV15|.|.
CATRSGYEQYF
TGTGCCACCAGATCCGGTTACGAGCAGTACTTC
>TRBJ2-1|TRBV6-5|few|.
CASSPGSNEQFF
TGTGCCAGCAGCCCTGGATCCAATGAGCAGTTCTTC
>TRBJ2-5|TRBV9|.|TRBD1
CASSPNRDRGGYFMETQYF
TGTGCCAGCAGCCCAAACCGGGACAGGGGCGGCTATTTTATGGAGACCCAGTACTTC
>TRBJ2-5|TRBV5-1|.|.
CATPARFSYQETQYF
TGCGCCACCCCGGCTAGATTTTCGTACCAAGAGACCCAGTACTTC
>TRBJ2-5|TRBV9|few|.
CASSSGTETQYF
TGTGCCAGCAGCTCGGGGACAGAGACCCAGTACTTC
>TRBJ1-5|TRBV6-6|few|TRBD1
CASSKGQFNSNQPQHF
TGTGCCAGCAGTAAGGGACAGTTCAATAGCAATCAGCCCCAGCATTTT
>TRBJ1-5|TRBV5-1|.|TRBD1
CASSLGDRAGNQPQHF
TGCGCCAGCAGCTTGGGGGACAGGGCTGGCAATCAGCCCCAGCATTTT
>TRBJ2-7|TRBV6-5|.|TRBD1
CARTGVHEQYF
TGTGCCAGGACAGGGGTCCACGAGCAGTACTTC
>TRBJ2-1|TRBV12-5|.|TRBD2
CASGFWGLAGAVNEQFF
TGTGCTAGTGGTTTCTGGGGACTAGCGGGAGCAGTGAATGAGCAGTTCTTC
>TRBJ2-7|TRBV27|.|TRBD2
CASSPGGTPTYEQYF
TGTGCCAGCAGTCCGGGAGGGACACCCACCTACGAGCAGTACTTC
>TRBJ1-1|TRBV19|.|.
CASSITGRYTEAFF
TGTGCCAGTAGTATCACGGGGCGGTACACTGAAGCTTTCTTT
>TRBJ1-1|TRBV6-5|.|.
CASSYSWGVNTEAFF
TGTGCCAGCAGTTACTCGTGGGGGGTGAACACTGAAGCTTTCTTT
>TRBJ2-5|TRBV6-1|.|.
CASRGRGETQYF
TGTGCCAGCAGGGGGCGAGGAGAGACCCAGTACTTC
>TRBJ2-7|TRBV4-1|few|.
CASSQRDTPAYEQYF
TGCGCCAGCAGCCAACGGGACACCCCTGCCTACGAGCAGTACTTC
>TRBJ2-3|TRBV14|.|TRBD2
CASSHLLAGSTDTQYF
TGTGCCAGCAGCCACTTACTAGCGGGAAGCACAGATACGCAGTATTTT
>TRBJ2-1|TRBV10-2|.|.
CASKQLAPGNEQFF
TGCGCCAGCAAACAACTAGCTCCCGGCAATGAGCAGTTCTTC